One T cell receptor (beta chain) is described in this entry. Its antigen is as yet unknown. Using its own MiXCR run on the 5' RACE reads, TCRdb lists one record per CDR3 protein. The data hold about 220,000 distinct CDR3 sequences, with about 7% observed a single time. Germline-derived CDR1 and CDR2 are LGHNA and YNFKEQ. V lost 5 bases, J lost 1 base, and 11 bases lay in between. There are 14 residues in the CDR3. The data are from a study of CD8 T cells in ankylosing spondylitis. Findings of the study overall: Earlier reports found some motif variants in synovial fluid and blood in reactive arthritis. A TCR beta motif of under 10 highly homologous variants seemed to mark ankylosing spondylitis blood. As reported, disease-linked clones showed significant enrichment in matched ankylosing spondylitis synovial fluid.

The source material was blood, either unsorted or a sorted T cell fraction (not recorded which). The chain links TRBV4-2 to TRBJ1-1, with D hard to call. The sequence came from a male donor with ankylosing spondylitis. DNA of the CDR3: TGTGCCAGCAGCACAGCAGCGGGGAACACTGAAGCTTTCTTT. Protein: CASSTAAGNTEAFF.